Listed below are T cell receptor beta chains from one sample, sequenced in a study of T cells in localized non-small cell lung cancer. Only in-frame clones appear in the TCRdb table, and some are missing; sequencing was by immunoSEQ multiplex PCR. The table shows approximately 31,000 clones, with 78% occurring only once. The starting material was peripheral blood, obtained before any cancer treatment. These receptors were obtained from a male donor at least 60 years old with stage II squamous cell lung carcinoma. Each CDR3 is given with its conserved first and last residue. Fields, in order: J gene, V gene, CDR3 protein.

TRBJ2-7,TRBV7-9,CTSSLEGHTAYF
TRBJ2-5,TRBV9,CASSVGTEETQYF
TRBJ2-5,TRBV7-7,CASSLGTLQETQYF
TRBJ2-1,TRBV2,CASSAASGRGNEQFF
TRBJ2-5,TRBV5-1,CASSPTEQETQYF
TRBJ1-4,TRBV29-1,CSVVQGTNEKLFF
TRBJ1-2,TRBV11-2,CASSLDMRNYGYTF
TRBJ2-1,TRBV9,CASSYVHEQFF
TRBJ2-1,TRBV2,CASSVSGLAYNEQFF
TRBJ2-3,TRBV2,CASSDPSGLGEQYF
TRBJ2-7,TRBV6-5,CASSPGGDYEQYF
TRBJ2-7,TRBV27,CASSFQSSSSYEQYF
TRBJ1-5,TRBV30,CAWSPTGLGGNQPQHF
TRBJ1-3,TRBV5-4,CASSLGDSGNTIYF
TRBJ2-7,TRBV6-5,CASGDGFSYEQYF
TRBJ2-2,TRBV7-9,CASSRDNTGELFF
TRBJ1-2,TRBV6-5,CASSYRAGQGYGYTF
TRBJ2-7,TRBV6-5,CASSPDRAEQYF
TRBJ2-1,TRBV5-8,CASSFFDYNEQFF
TRBJ2-1,TRBV28,CASSLGTSQYNEQFF
TRBJ2-7,TRBV6-5,CASSYRRTSGYEQYF
TRBJ2-7,TRBV7-6,CASSPPWGASSSYEQYF
TRBJ1-2,TRBV30,CACLTGGFYGYTF
TRBJ1-1,TRBV30,CAWSSETEAFF
TRBJ2-3,TRBV6-4,CASSDSTSRQYF